The 18 T cell receptor beta chains below were found in one sample sequenced in a study of radiotherapy plus CTLA-4 blockade in lung cancer. TCRdb keeps only in-frame clones here, not all; method: immunoSEQ multiplex PCR. Here the sample spans some 30,000 clones, approximately 81% being singletons. Source: peripheral blood, taken from a patient treated with radiotherapy plus ipilimumab. Every receptor here comes from a human donor with non-small cell lung cancer that progressed on radiotherapy plus ipilimumab.

DNA for the CDR3: TGTGCCAGCAGTTACTTACAGGGAACTAATGAAAAACTGTTTTTT. This translates into CASSYLQGTNEKLFF. The rearrangement joins TRBV6-5 to TRBJ1-4; possibly TRBD1 for D (6 bases). The CDR3 covers 15 residues. Trimming cost V 1 base and J 1 base, with 7 bases left between them. The V gene's germline CDR1 is MNHEY and CDR2 SVGAGI.

Notes on this clone: This sample also contains other DNA sequences that code for the same CDR3. The chain combines TRBV7-9 with TRBJ2-7; D is perhaps TRBD1 or TRBD2 (5 bases each). The V gene lost 5 bases and the J gene lost 3 bases, with 11 bases spanning the gap. The CDR3 runs 13 residues. Germline V CDR1 and CDR2: SEHNR, FQNEAQ (reference sequence). The CDR3 DNA reads TGTGCCAGCAGCCTGGGACCGAACTACGAGCAGTACTTC. Protein product: CASSLGPNYEQYF.

The CDR3 bases are TGTGCCTGGAGAGGGTGGCGGCATGGCTACACCTTC. This codes for CAWRGWRHGYTF. The chain recombines TRBV30 with TRBJ1-2, with D uncertain. Trimming shortened V by 3 bases and J by 6 bases, and 11 bases separated the two germline ends. Germline CDR1 GTSNPN, CDR2 SVGIG (reference sequence). This CDR3 spans 12 amino acids. Full variable domain (remainder filled in from reference TRBV30 and TRBJ1-2): SQTIHQWPATLVQPVGSPLSLECTVEGTSNPNLYWYRQAAGRGLQLLFYSVGIGQISSEVPQNLSASRPQDRQFILSSKKLLLSDSGFYLCAWRGWRHGYTFGSGTRLTVV.

The CDR3: CASSHRSFPGNTIYF. DNA for the CDR3: TGTGCCAGCAGCCATCGAAGCTTCCCTGGAAACACCATATATTTT. V usage is TRBV13 and J usage is TRBJ1-3; the D is unclear. Between the trimmed V and J ends, which lost 5 bases and 2 bases, there was a span of 13 bases. CDR3 length: 15 residues. Germline V gene sequence: CDR1 PRHDT, CDR2 FYEKMQ (reference sequence).

This chain joins TRBV7-7 and TRBJ2-1; D remains unclear. The CDR3 consists of 13 residues. The germline V and J ends were trimmed by 1 base and 5 bases, with 6 bases remaining between them. The germline V gene has CDR1 SSHAT and CDR2 FNYEAQ (reference sequence). In nucleotides, the CDR3 is TGTGCCAGCAGCTTAGAACAGAACAATGAGCAGTTCTTC. As protein: CASSLEQNNEQFF. Full variable domain (rest looked up from reference TRBV7-7 and TRBJ2-1): GAGVSQSPRYKVTKRGQDVTLRCDPISSHATLYWYQQALGQGPEFLTYFNYEAQPDKSGLPSDRFSAERPEGSISTLTIQRTEQRDSAMYRCASSLEQNNEQFFGPGTRLTVL.

This clone was observed once. This chain joins TRBV13 and TRBJ2-7, with unresolved D. This CDR3 spans 12 amino acids. V lost 2 bases to trimming and J lost 6 bases, with 8 bases between them. From germline, CDR1 is PRHDT and CDR2 FYEKMQ (reference sequence). CDR3 in amino acids: CASSLPAGEQYF. The CDR3 DNA sequence: TGTGCCAGCAGCTTACCGGCTGGCGAGCAGTACTTC.

The chain recombines TRBV5-1 with TRBJ2-5; 7 bases agree with TRBD1. Germline V lookup: CDR1 SGHRS, CDR2 YFSETQ. The ends lost 4 bases at V and 1 base at J; junction bases unmatched: 4. There are 14 residues in the CDR3. The CDR3 spells CASSLGTAQETQYF. In DNA, the CDR3 is TGCGCCAGCAGCCTAGGGACAGCCCAAGAGACCCAGTACTTC.

The V and J genes are TRBV9 and TRBJ1-3, with D uncertain. Trimming removed 0 bases from V and 0 bases from J, with 10 bases in between. This CDR3 has 16 amino acids. Germline values: CDR1 SGDLS, CDR2 YYNGEE. CDR3 bases: TGTGCCAGCAGCGTAGGGTCAGGACTCTCTGGAAACACCATATATTTT. Encoded protein: CASSVGSGLSGNTIYF.

The chain combines TRBV10-3 with TRBJ2-7; D perhaps matches TRBD1 (5 bases). The germline CDR1 and CDR2 sequences are ENHRY and SYGVKD. CDR3 length: 16 residues. V was shortened by 0 bases and J by 9 bases, with 21 bases between the two germline ends. The CDR3 region is CAISESVRTSSRVQYF. DNA of the CDR3: TGTGCCATCAGTGAGTCGGTCAGAACATCCTCCAGGGTGCAGTACTTC.

V is TRBV5-5 and J is TRBJ1-5; TRBD1 might be the D (5 bases). V was pared by 4 bases and J by 2 bases, with 19 bases between. The CDR3 contains 17 residues. CDR1 SGHKS and CDR2 YYEKEE come from the germline V gene (reference sequence). Written as DNA, the CDR3 is TGTGCCAGCAGCCCTGCCGGGGGACTGGGCGGCAATCAGCCCCAGCATTTT. It encodes CASSPAGGLGGNQPQHF.

V is TRBV9 and J is TRBJ1-2; D uncertain. V was shortened by 0 bases and J by 1 base, with 10 bases between the two germline ends. In germline, CDR1 is SGDLS, CDR2 YYNGEE. This CDR3 has 15 residues. The CDR3 region has the DNA TGTGCCAGCAGCGTAGCTGAATCGGTTAACTATGGCTACACCTTC. The encoded protein is CASSVAESVNYGYTF. Full variable domain (remainder filled in from reference TRBV9 and TRBJ1-2): DSGVTQTPKHLITATGQRVTLRCSPRSGDLSVYWYQQSLDQGLQFLIQYYNGEERAKGNILERFSAQQFPDLHSELNLSSLELGDSALYFCASSVAESVNYGYTFGSGTRLTVV.

V is TRBV25-1 and J is TRBJ1-2; D ambiguous. From germline, CDR1 is MGHDK and CDR2 SYGVNS. This CDR3 region has 14 residues. V gave up 6 bases and J gave up 1 base, with 12 bases separating them. CDR3 loop: CASRDGFFNYGYTF. The CDR3 DNA sequence: TGTGCCAGCAGGGACGGATTTTTTAACTATGGCTACACCTTC.

V usage is TRBV10-3 and J usage is TRBJ1-2; 9 nucleotides agree with TRBD1. The CDR3 contains 14 residues. With 5 bases clipped from V and 4 bases from J, the junction kept 5 bases outside the gene matches. Germline V gene sequence: CDR1 ENHRY, CDR2 SYGVKD. The CDR3 protein is CAISSDRGGYGYTF. The DNA of the CDR3 is TGTGCCATCAGTTCAGACAGGGGGGGCTATGGCTACACCTTC.

This clone was recorded once. This chain connects TRBV9 to TRBJ1-6; D call uncertain. The CDR3 is 14 residues long. V was pared by 3 bases and J by 6 bases, with 10 bases between. Germline V CDR1 and CDR2: SGDLS, YYNGEE. The CDR3 protein is CASSGGQVNSPLHF. CDR3 DNA: TGTGCCAGCAGCGGTGGGCAGGTTAATTCACCCCTCCACTTT.

The V gene is TRBV5-8, the J gene TRBJ2-2; 8 bases line up with TRBD1. Germline-derived CDR1 and CDR2 are SGHTS and YDEGEE. This CDR3 contains 16 residues. V lost 4 bases and J lost 4; bases outside the gene matches: 9. The CDR3 here is CASSQTGDSGTGELFF. The CDR3 nucleotides read TGTGCCAGCAGCCAGACAGGGGACAGTGGCACCGGGGAGCTGTTTTTT.

The chain joins TRBV5-1 to TRBJ1-2; 7 bases agree with TRBD1. Germline V gene lookup returns CDR1 SGHRS and CDR2 YFSETQ. The CDR3 loop spans 17 amino acids. J lost 8 bases, V lost 0 bases, and 16 bases had no gene match. For the CDR3, the DNA is TGCGCCAGCAGCTTGGCGTACAACAGGGGCCCGGAGGAGGGCTACACCTTC. Translating it yields CASSLAYNRGPEEGYTF.

This chain connects TRBV6-1 to TRBJ2-7; 7 bases fit TRBD1. Germline-derived CDR1 and CDR2 are MNHNS and SASEGT. V dropped 9 bases and J dropped 2; count of bases not matched to a gene: 13. CDR3 length: 15 residues. CDR3 residues: CASSRRQGAAYEQYF. The CDR3 DNA is TGTGCCAGTTCGAGAAGACAGGGAGCTGCCTACGAGCAGTACTTC.

The CDR3 sequence is CSAGAKLGYTF. The CDR3 DNA reads TGCAGTGCAGGGGCGAAGCTGGGCTACACCTTC. The V gene is TRBV20-1, the J gene TRBJ1-2, with a tentative D call TRBD1 (5 bases). The CDR3 totals 11 residues. Germline V gives CDR1 DFQATT, CDR2 SNEGSKA (reference sequence). Trimming took off 6 bases at V and 8 bases at J, with 13 bases between the two ends.